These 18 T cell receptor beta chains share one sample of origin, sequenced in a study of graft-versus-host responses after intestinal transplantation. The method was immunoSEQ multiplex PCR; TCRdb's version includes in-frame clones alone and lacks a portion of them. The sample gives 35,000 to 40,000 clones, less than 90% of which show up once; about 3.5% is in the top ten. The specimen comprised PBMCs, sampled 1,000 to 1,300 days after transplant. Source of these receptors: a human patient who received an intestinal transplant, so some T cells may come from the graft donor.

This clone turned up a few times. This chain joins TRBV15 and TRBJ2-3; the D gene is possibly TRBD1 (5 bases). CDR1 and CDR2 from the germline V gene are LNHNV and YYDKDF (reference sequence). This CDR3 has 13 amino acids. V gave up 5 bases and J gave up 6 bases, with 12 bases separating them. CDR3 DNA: TGTGCCACCAGCCGATCAGGACACGATACGCAGTATTTT. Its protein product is CATSRSGHDTQYF.

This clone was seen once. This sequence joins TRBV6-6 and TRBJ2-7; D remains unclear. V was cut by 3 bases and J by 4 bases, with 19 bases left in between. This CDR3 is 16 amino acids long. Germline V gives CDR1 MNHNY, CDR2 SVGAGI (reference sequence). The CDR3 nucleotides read TGTGCCAGCAGTTATCGGCCGAAACCAAGAACTTACGAGCAGTACTTC. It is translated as CASSYRPKPRTYEQYF.

The CDR3 nucleotides read TGTGCCACCAGCCCCCGGGCCGGATCCTACGAGCAGTACTTC. It encodes CATSPRAGSYEQYF. The chain recombines TRBV15 with TRBJ2-5, with D hard to call. The DNA end is a closer match to TRBJ2-7, so the J assignment may be wrong. Germline CDR1 reads LNHNV; CDR2 reads YYDKDF (reference sequence). The CDR3 is 14 residues long.

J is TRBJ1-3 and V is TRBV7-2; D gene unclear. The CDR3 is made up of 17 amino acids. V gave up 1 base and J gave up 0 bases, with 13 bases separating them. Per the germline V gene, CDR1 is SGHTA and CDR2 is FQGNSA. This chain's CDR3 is CASSLGISVDSGNTIYF. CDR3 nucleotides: TGTGCCAGCAGCTTAGGGATCTCAGTGGACTCTGGAAACACCATATATTTT.

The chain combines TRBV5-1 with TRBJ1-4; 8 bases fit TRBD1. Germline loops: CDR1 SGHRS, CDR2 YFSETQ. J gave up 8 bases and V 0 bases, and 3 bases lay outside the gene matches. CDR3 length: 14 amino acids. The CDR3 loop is CASSLEQGGEKLFF. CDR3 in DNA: TGCGCCAGCAGCTTGGAACAGGGGGGCGAAAAACTGTTTTTT.

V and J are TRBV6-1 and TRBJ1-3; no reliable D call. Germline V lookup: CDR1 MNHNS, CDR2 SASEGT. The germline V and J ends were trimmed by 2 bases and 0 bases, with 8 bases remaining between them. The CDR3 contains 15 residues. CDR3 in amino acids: CASSETASSGNTIYF. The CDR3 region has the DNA TGTGCCAGCAGTGAAACAGCCTCCTCTGGAAACACCATATATTTT.

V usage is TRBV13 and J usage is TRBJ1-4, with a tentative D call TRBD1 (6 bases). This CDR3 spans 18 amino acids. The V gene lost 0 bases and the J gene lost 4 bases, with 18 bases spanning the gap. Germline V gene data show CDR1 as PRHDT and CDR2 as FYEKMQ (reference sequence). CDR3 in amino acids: CASSLGGFGGPVNEKLFF. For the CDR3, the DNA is TGTGCCAGCAGCTTAGGAGGGTTTGGGGGGCCGGTTAATGAAAAACTGTTTTTT.

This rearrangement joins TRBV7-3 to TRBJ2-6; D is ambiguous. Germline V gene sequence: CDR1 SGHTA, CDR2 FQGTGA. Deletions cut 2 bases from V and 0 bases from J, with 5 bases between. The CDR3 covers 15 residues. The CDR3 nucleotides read TGTGCCAGCAGCTTACAGATCTCTGGGGCCAACGTCCTGACTTTC. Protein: CASSLQISGANVLTF. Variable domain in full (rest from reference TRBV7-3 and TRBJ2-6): GAGVSQTPSNKVTEKGKYVELRCDPISGHTALYWYRQSLGQGPEFLIYFQGTGAADDSGLPNDRFFAVRPEGSVSTLKIQRTERGDSAVYLCASSLQISGANVLTFGAGSRLTVL.

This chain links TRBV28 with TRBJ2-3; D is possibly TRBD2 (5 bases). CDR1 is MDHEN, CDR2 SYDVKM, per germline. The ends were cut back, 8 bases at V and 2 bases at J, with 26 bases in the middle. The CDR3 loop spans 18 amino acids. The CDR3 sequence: CASSPLGRRRTATDTQYF. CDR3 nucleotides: TGTGCCAGCTCCCCTCTCGGAAGAAGGAGGACGGCCACAGATACGCAGTATTTT.

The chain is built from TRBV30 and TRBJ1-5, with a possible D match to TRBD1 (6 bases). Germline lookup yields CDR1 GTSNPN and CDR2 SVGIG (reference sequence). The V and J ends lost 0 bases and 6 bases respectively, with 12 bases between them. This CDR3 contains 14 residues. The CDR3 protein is CAWSVQGGGQPQHF. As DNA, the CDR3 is TGTGCCTGGAGTGTACAGGGCGGCGGTCAGCCCCAGCATTTT.

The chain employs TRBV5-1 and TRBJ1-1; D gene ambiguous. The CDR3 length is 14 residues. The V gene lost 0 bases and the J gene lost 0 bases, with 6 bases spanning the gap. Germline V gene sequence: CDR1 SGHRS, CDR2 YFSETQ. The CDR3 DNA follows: TGCGCCAGCAGCTTGGGGGTCATGAACACTGAAGCTTTCTTT. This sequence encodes CASSLGVMNTEAFF.

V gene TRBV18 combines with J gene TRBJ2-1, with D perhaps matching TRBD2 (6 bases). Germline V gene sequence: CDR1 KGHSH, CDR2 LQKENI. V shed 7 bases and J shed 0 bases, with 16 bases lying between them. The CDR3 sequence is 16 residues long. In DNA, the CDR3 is TGTGCCAGCTTTCAAAGTCGGGGGAGCTCCTACAATGAGCAGTTCTTC. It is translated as CASFQSRGSSYNEQFF.

Written as DNA, the CDR3 is TGCGCCAGCAGCCTGGACAGGGCGAGGACAGATACGCAGTATTTT. Translation: CASSLDRARTDTQYF. The chain links TRBV5-1 to TRBJ2-3; 8 bases map to TRBD1. CDR3 length: 15 residues. After removal of 4 bases from V and 3 bases from J, the junction contained 7 bases not matched to a gene. CDR1 and CDR2 (germline): SGHRS, YFSETQ.

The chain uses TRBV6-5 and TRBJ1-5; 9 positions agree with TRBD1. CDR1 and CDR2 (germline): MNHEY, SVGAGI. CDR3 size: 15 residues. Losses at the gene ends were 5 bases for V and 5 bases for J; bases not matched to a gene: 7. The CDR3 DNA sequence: TGTGCCAGCAGTCCCTCCTGGACAGGGGATCAGCCCCAGCATTTT. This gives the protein CASSPSWTGDQPQHF.

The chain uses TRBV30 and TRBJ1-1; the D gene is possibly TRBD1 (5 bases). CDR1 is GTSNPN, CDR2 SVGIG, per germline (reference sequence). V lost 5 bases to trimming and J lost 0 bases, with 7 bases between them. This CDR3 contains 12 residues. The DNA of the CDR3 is TGTGCCTGGGGACACATGAACACTGAAGCTTTCTTT. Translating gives CAWGHMNTEAFF.

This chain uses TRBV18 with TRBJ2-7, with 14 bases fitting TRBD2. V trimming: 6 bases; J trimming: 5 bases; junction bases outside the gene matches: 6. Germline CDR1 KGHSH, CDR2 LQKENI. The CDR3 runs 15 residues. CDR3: CASSEGTSGSNEQYF. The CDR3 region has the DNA TGTGCCAGCTCCGAGGGGACTAGCGGGAGCAACGAGCAGTACTTC.

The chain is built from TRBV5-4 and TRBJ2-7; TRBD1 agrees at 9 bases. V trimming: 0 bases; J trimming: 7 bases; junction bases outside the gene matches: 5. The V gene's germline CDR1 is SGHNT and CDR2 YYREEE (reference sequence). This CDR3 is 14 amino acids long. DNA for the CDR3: TGTGCCAGCAGCTTGGAACAGGGGGCGGGGGAGCAGTACTTC. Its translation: CASSLEQGAGEQYF.

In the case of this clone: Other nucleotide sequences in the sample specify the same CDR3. The CDR3 protein is CASRGNTGELFF. The CDR3 region has the DNA TGTGCCAGCAGGGGAAACACCGGGGAGCTGTTTTTT. The chain recombines TRBV28 with TRBJ2-2; D not resolved. This CDR3 region has 12 residues. From germline, CDR1 is MDHEN and CDR2 SYDVKM. V lost 6 bases to trimming and J lost 2 bases, with 4 bases between them.